This T cell receptor beta chain was sequenced in a study of tumor-infiltrating lymphocytes in oesophageal squamous cell carcinoma. TCRdb re-called the PCR reads with MiXCR, one entry per CDR3 protein. The sample includes approximately 20,000 distinct CDR3 sequences, 39% of them seen just once. Germline assignment: CDR1 SGHTA and CDR2 FQGNSA. This CDR3 spans 14 amino acids. The clonotype was recovered from a male donor with esophageal squamous cell carcinoma. The sample consisted of esophageal tumor tissue. The V gene is TRBV7-2, the J gene TRBJ2-3, with D unresolved. The J call is doubtful: the DNA matches TRBJ1-1 better. CDR3 residues: CASSPTRRNTEAFF. The DNA for the CDR3 is TGTGCCAGCAGCCCCACCAGACGGAACACTGAAGCTTTCTTT.